This TCR beta chain was sequenced in a study of technical replicates of blood from a few donors. This table comes from immunoSEQ multiplex PCR, and its TCRdb copy is limited to in-frame clones, with some not included. The table has tens of thousands of clones, over 90% seen once. Germline loops: CDR1 SNHLY, CDR2 FYNNEI. CDR3 length: 15 amino acids. Trimming took 5 bases from V and 4 from J; bases not matched to a gene: 8. The V gene is TRBV2, the J gene TRBJ1-2, with 9 bases aligning to TRBD1. Specimen: T cells isolated from PBMCs. The sequence was obtained from a human donor in good health. The CDR3 DNA reads TGTGCCAGCAGTCAACCTAAGACAGGGGGCTATGGCTACACCTTC. It is translated as CASSQPKTGGYGYTF.